The clone carrying this TCR beta chain was detected a few times. Its matching antigen is unknown. This sample was taken from a study of T-cell memory formation after mild COVID-19. This CDR3 has 16 residues. The V gene end was trimmed by 2 bases and the J gene end by 3 bases; junction bases not matched to a gene: 7. Germline lookup yields CDR1 MNHEY and CDR2 SVGAGI. Constant-segment primers were used for 5'RACE, and the resulting TCR alpha and TCR beta cDNA libraries carried sample barcodes and UMIs. Each CDR3 protein is one row after TCRdb ran MiXCR on the 5' RACE reads. The repertoire has approximately 560,000 distinct CDR3 sequences, 15% to 20% of them found once; the top ten carry about 8.1%. Notes on the study in general: Day 15 to 85 contracting clones showed balanced CD4/CD8; day 15 to 37 expanders favored CD4+.

The V call is TRBV6-5, the J call TRBJ2-5; 9 nucleotides align to TRBD1. The TCR was taken from an adult woman who had mild COVID-19 (a few samples of this study predate the infection). Cell type and time point are not known. Sequenced input: PBMCs or a T cell subset sorted from them (not recorded which). The CDR3 sequence: CASSYVGTGREETQYF. The CDR3 nucleotides are TGTGCCAGCAGTTACGTGGGGACAGGGAGAGAAGAGACCCAGTACTTC.